The subject of this entry is one TCR beta chain. This entry is derived from a study of blood T cell repertoires in COVID-19. On the study more broadly: COVID-19 samples, acute and convalescent, were from the United States, Italy and Spain. The cDNA or gDNA used as material had been derived from T cells, B-cell-depleted T cells, or PBMCs.

Produced via immunoSEQ multiplex PCR; TCRdb's table is partial and in-frame only. The table has about 120,000 clones, about 79% seen once. There are 14 residues in the CDR3. V was trimmed by 4 bases and J by 7 bases, leaving 16 bases between them. Germline V gene data show CDR1 as SGHNT and CDR2 as YENEEA. The rearrangement joins TRBV11-3 to TRBJ1-2, with D possibly TRBD1 on 6 matching bases. The source material was peripheral blood. This TCR derives from a man in his 70s with acute or convalescent COVID-19. CDR3 loop: CASSYFSGDRGYTF. Written as DNA, the CDR3 is TGTGCCAGCAGCTATTTCTCAGGGGACCGTGGCTACACCTTC.